What follows describes a single TCR beta chain. The protocol was immunoSEQ multiplex PCR, while the TCRdb copy is restricted to in-frame clones and leaves out a portion. The data contain around 77,000 clones, about 78% of them seen just once; the ten biggest clones take up about 5.4%. The entry originates in a study of OX40 agonist ivuxolimab in advanced cancers. The germline CDR1 and CDR2 sequences are MGHDK and SYGVNS. V gave up 4 bases and J gave up 2 bases; unmatched junction bases: 1. This CDR3 is 15 amino acids long. The source is an adult with an advanced solid tumor such as melanoma, head and neck, liver or kidney cancer. J is TRBJ1-6 and V is TRBV25-1, with TRBD1 matching over 8 bases. This specimen consisted of CD4+ or CD8+ T cells sorted from blood, obtained in a trial of the OX40 agonist ivuxolimab. The CDR3 DNA sequence: TGTGCCAGCAGTGCAGGGGGCGCCTATAATTCACCCCTCCACTTT. Translating gives CASSAGGAYNSPLHF.